This T cell receptor (beta chain) was captured by sequencing in a study of human T cells and chemical hapten exposure. Broader study findings: Donors' alopecia may make their immune response differ from healthy people's. Expanded TCR counts at PT1 were positively correlated with the patch test score.

V was clipped by 6 bases and J by 4 bases; unmatched bases: 5. The CDR3 consists of 14 residues. CDR1 and CDR2 from the germline V gene are ENHRY and SYGVKD. Time point defined: patch test 3, about 24 weeks after DPC sensitization. This sample's treatment: therapeutic diphenylcyclopropenone sensitization with weekly scalp DPC. One entry per CDR3 protein results from TCRdb running MiXCR on the RACE reads. This sample has about 97,000 distinct CDR3 sequences, with 27% found just once. This clonotype was counted a few times. Its target is unknown. The V gene is TRBV10-3, the J gene TRBJ1-2; TRBD1 aligns across 10 bases. Sequenced material: whole blood, taken in connection with sensitization to the hapten diphenylcyclopropenone (DPC). This receptor was taken from a man aged 35 to 55 with alopecia areata. Some clones in this sample may be carry-over from other donors' samples. The CDR3 sequence: CAISDRQGAYGYTF. CDR3 in DNA: TGTGCCATCAGCGATCGACAGGGGGCCTATGGCTACACCTTC.